This TCR beta chain was found in a study of blood T cell repertoires in COVID-19. Study as a whole: Researchers got acute and convalescent COVID-19 samples from the United States, Italy and Spain. Sources were T cells, B-cell-depleted T cells, or PBMCs; the material itself was cDNA or gDNA.

Study processing details: The assay estimated nucleated cells by amplifying reference gene primers. Profiled with immunoSEQ multiplex PCR; TCRdb holds only in-frame clones, not every one. V and J calls and clone size are given by that table; D and trimming were obtained from the DNA. The repertoire holds approximately 250,000 clones, with over 75% as singletons. Trimming took 0 bases from V and 6 from J, leaving 19 bases between them. The CDR3 runs 17 residues. In germline, CDR1 is SGDLS, CDR2 YYNGEE. Sequenced: peripheral blood. The TCR sequence derives from a human donor in a cohort sampled during active COVID-19. This chain connects TRBV9 to TRBJ2-1; no clear D gene. This chain's CDR3 is CASSVAPLPVSRNEQFF. The CDR3 coding sequence is TGTGCCAGCAGCGTAGCCCCTCTCCCGGTTTCCCGCAATGAGCAGTTCTTC.